This T cell receptor beta chain was retrieved from a study of blood T cell repertoires in COVID-19. Looking at the study overall: COVID-19 samples collected from the United States, Italy and Spain covered acute and convalescent phases.

Assay: immunoSEQ multiplex PCR; the TCRdb copy retains only in-frame clones and omits some. The sample holds hundreds of thousands of clones, approximately 82% seen once. This clone was seen more than once but under ten times. This CDR3 spans 14 amino acids. V was clipped by 1 base and J by 2 bases, with 9 bases between them. From germline, CDR1 is LGHNA and CDR2 YSLEER. The sequence was obtained from a woman older than 75 with acute or convalescent COVID-19. Sequenced sample: peripheral blood. The chain has TRBV4-3 and TRBJ2-7, with D perhaps TRBD1 (5 bases). CDR3 residues: CASSQGGHAYEQYF. CDR3 bases: TGCGCCAGCAGCCAAGGGGGCCATGCCTACGAGCAGTACTTC.